This passage covers 5 T cell receptor beta chains from one sample sequenced in a study of T cell repertoires in cytomegalovirus infection. TCRdb ran MiXCR on the reads and lists one entry per CDR3 protein. The sample contains 400,000 or so distinct CDR3 sequences, 15% to 20% of which appear only once. The sequencing sample was made of PBMCs. The receptor set was obtained from a human donor in good health (CMV status not recorded). Some clones in this sample may be carry-over from other donors' samples.

This chain links TRBV20-1 with TRBJ2-7; TRBD2 matches at 12 bases. The CDR3 runs 14 residues. CDR1 is DFQATT and CDR2 is SNEGSKA in the germline V gene (reference sequence). V gave up 2 bases and J gave up 6 bases; unmatched junction bases: 5. The CDR3 loop reads CSARPRLAGAEQYF. The CDR3 coding sequence is TGCAGTGCTAGACCCCGACTAGCGGGAGCCGAGCAGTACTTC.

This clonotype came up a few times. The genes are TRBV28 and TRBJ1-2, with TRBD1 identical over 7 bases. V shed 7 bases and J 0 bases; nucleotides not matched to a gene: 8. The CDR3 contains 15 residues. Germline CDR1 MDHEN, CDR2 SYDVKM. CDR3 loop: CASKPNRGANYGYTF. The CDR3 DNA reads as TGTGCCAGCAAACCGAACAGGGGCGCTAACTATGGCTACACCTTC.

This clonotype occurred a few times. The V call is TRBV27, the J call TRBJ1-1; D call uncertain. Germline-derived CDR1 and CDR2 are MNHEY and SMNVEV (reference sequence). V shed 5 bases and J shed 1 base, with 17 bases lying between them. The CDR3 covers 16 residues. CDR3 region: CASSPRPGRRNTEAFF. DNA of the CDR3: TGTGCCAGCAGTCCCAGACCGGGCCGGAGGAACACTGAAGCTTTCTTT.

The chain carries TRBV12-3 or TRBV12-4 and TRBJ2-1, with D tentatively TRBD2 (5 bases). This CDR3 has 11 residues. The V and J ends lost 6 bases and 10 bases respectively, with 10 bases between them. CDR3 bases: TGTGCCAGCAGCTCTGGCGGGGAGCAGTTCTTC. Translated, it gives CASSSGGEQFF.

This clonotype was seen a handful of times. V and J are TRBV14 and TRBJ1-1, with D unclear. This CDR3 is built from 12 residues. Germline V lookup: CDR1 SGHDN, CDR2 FVKESK. The V end was cut by 2 bases, the J end by 8 bases, with 9 bases between. The CDR3 DNA reads as TGTGCCAGCAGCCAATTTGGTCTCGAAGCTTTCTTT. Residues: CASSQFGLEAFF.